These T cell receptor beta chains were read from a single sample in a study of regulatory T cells in long-lasting Graves disease. TCRdb reprocessed the multiplex PCR reads via MiXCR and lists one record per CDR3 protein. The sample contains about 460,000 distinct CDR3 sequences, 20% to 25% of which appear only once. Source: peripheral blood mononuclear cells (PBMCs), taken when the disease was refractory, from a patient treated with antithyroid drugs. These receptors were taken from a female donor with Graves disease. Each CDR3 is given with its conserved first and last residue. Each record gives: J gene, clone size, V gene, D gene, CDR3 protein, CDR3 DNA. A D gene is named only where the DNA matches it firmly. Clone sizes are given selectively: once, few, many, or a class where the clone is expanded.

j_call: TRBJ1-6
clone_size: many
v_call: TRBV12-3/TRBV12-4
d_call: NA
cdr3_aa: CASTQGLYNSPLHF
cdr3_nt: TGTGCCAGCACCCAGGGTCTCTATAATTCACCCCTCCACTTT

j_call: TRBJ1-1
clone_size: many
v_call: TRBV28
d_call: TRBD1
cdr3_aa: CASRSGQGGNTEAFF
cdr3_nt: TGTGCCAGCAGATCGGGACAGGGAGGAAACACTGAAGCTTTCTTT

j_call: TRBJ2-5
clone_size: few
v_call: TRBV20-1
d_call: TRBD1
cdr3_aa: CSAVPGQGAGETQYF
cdr3_nt: TGCAGTGCTGTACCGGGACAGGGAGCCGGAGAGACCCAGTACTTC

j_call: TRBJ2-7
clone_size: many
v_call: TRBV6-1
d_call: NA
cdr3_aa: CASSPLEGSYEQYF
cdr3_nt: TGTGCCAGCAGCCCTCTTGAGGGCTCCTACGAGCAGTACTTC

j_call: TRBJ2-1
clone_size: few
v_call: TRBV9
d_call: TRBD2
cdr3_aa: CASSGAGAYNEQFF
cdr3_nt: TGTGCCAGCAGCGGAGCGGGGGCCTACAATGAGCAGTTCTTC

j_call: TRBJ1-2
clone_size: many
v_call: TRBV13
d_call: TRBD1
cdr3_aa: CASSLGPGTGEKGYTF
cdr3_nt: TGTGCCAGCAGCTTAGGTCCCGGGACAGGGGAGAAAGGCTACACCTTC

j_call: TRBJ2-7
clone_size: many
v_call: TRBV20-1
d_call: NA
cdr3_aa: CSARGQASSYEQYF
cdr3_nt: TGCAGTGCTAGGGGGCAAGCTAGCTCCTACGAGCAGTACTTC

j_call: TRBJ2-5
clone_size: many
v_call: TRBV28
d_call: TRBD2
cdr3_aa: CASSFPGLAGYQETQYF
cdr3_nt: TGTGCCAGCAGTTTCCCAGGACTAGCTGGGTACCAAGAGACCCAGTACTTC

j_call: TRBJ2-5
clone_size: NA
v_call: TRBV5-8
d_call: NA
cdr3_aa: CASSSPGGHLPRGETQYF
cdr3_nt: TGTGCCAGCAGCTCCCCAGGGGGGCACCTACCAAGGGGAGAGACCCAGTACTTC

j_call: TRBJ2-7
clone_size: NA
v_call: TRBV20-1
d_call: TRBD2
cdr3_aa: CSARGGTSGRVYEQYF
cdr3_nt: TGCAGTGCTAGAGGGGGGACTAGCGGGAGGGTGTACGAGCAGTACTTC

j_call: TRBJ2-7
clone_size: many
v_call: TRBV28
d_call: NA
cdr3_aa: CASSLPTGSEQYF
cdr3_nt: TGTGCCAGCAGTTTACCTACAGGGTCCGAGCAGTACTTC

j_call: TRBJ1-5
clone_size: many
v_call: TRBV5-1
d_call: NA
cdr3_aa: CASSLGAGNQPQHF
cdr3_nt: TGTGCCAGCAGTCTCGGGGCAGGGAACCAGCCCCAGCATTTT

j_call: TRBJ2-5
clone_size: once
v_call: TRBV5-4
d_call: NA
cdr3_aa: CASSDESGVETQYF
cdr3_nt: TGTGCCAGCAGCGATGAATCAGGGGTAGAGACCCAGTACTTC

j_call: TRBJ2-5
clone_size: few
v_call: TRBV11-3
d_call: NA
cdr3_aa: CASSSLSEREKGETQYF
cdr3_nt: TGTGCCAGCAGCTCCCTCTCTGAGAGGGAGAAAGGAGAGACCCAGTACTTC

j_call: TRBJ2-5
clone_size: NA
v_call: TRBV7-3
d_call: NA
cdr3_aa: CASSLAGYETQYF
cdr3_nt: TGTGCCAGCAGCTTAGCAGGCTACGAGACCCAGTACTTC

j_call: TRBJ1-1
clone_size: many
v_call: TRBV6-1
d_call: NA
cdr3_aa: CASRKAGNRAGTEAFF
cdr3_nt: TGTGCCAGCAGGAAGGCAGGGAATAGGGCAGGCACTGAAGCTTTCTTT

j_call: TRBJ1-2
clone_size: many
v_call: TRBV6-5
d_call: NA
cdr3_aa: CASSYLQGNLYGYTF
cdr3_nt: TGTGCCAGCAGTTACCTACAGGGAAATCTCTATGGCTACACCTTC

j_call: TRBJ1-1
clone_size: few
v_call: TRBV6-5
d_call: TRBD1
cdr3_aa: CASSYSKGQGNTEAFF
cdr3_nt: TGTGCCAGCAGTTACTCGAAGGGACAGGGGAACACTGAAGCTTTCTTT

j_call: TRBJ2-7
clone_size: NA
v_call: TRBV6-2/TRBV6-3
d_call: NA
cdr3_aa: CASSSHLAYEQYF
cdr3_nt: TGTGCCAGCAGTTCACACCTGGCTTACGAGCAGTACTTC

j_call: TRBJ1-4
clone_size: many
v_call: TRBV28
d_call: TRBD1
cdr3_aa: CASRTRQGPTNEKLFF
cdr3_nt: TGTGCCAGCAGGACCCGACAGGGCCCAACTAATGAAAAACTGTTTTTT

j_call: TRBJ2-1
clone_size: NA
v_call: TRBV28
d_call: NA
cdr3_aa: CASSWTAGNEQFF
cdr3_nt: TGTGCCAGCAGTTGGACAGCGGGGAATGAGCAGTTCTTC

j_call: TRBJ2-2
clone_size: NA
v_call: TRBV29-1
d_call: NA
cdr3_aa: CSTSPGDTGELFF
cdr3_nt: TGCAGCACATCCCCGGGGGACACCGGGGAGCTGTTTTTT

j_call: TRBJ2-7
clone_size: NA
v_call: TRBV6-1
d_call: NA
cdr3_aa: CASSQAGGPLEQYF
cdr3_nt: TGTGCCAGCAGTCAAGCCGGGGGCCCATTGGAGCAGTACTTC

j_call: TRBJ2-4
clone_size: many
v_call: TRBV29-1
d_call: TRBD1
cdr3_aa: CSVESTGGDIQYF
cdr3_nt: TGCAGCGTTGAGTCGACAGGGGGAGACATTCAGTACTTC

j_call: TRBJ1-1
clone_size: NA
v_call: TRBV7-2
d_call: TRBD1
cdr3_aa: CASSWPGQGNTEAFF
cdr3_nt: TGTGCCAGCAGCTGGCCGGGACAGGGGAACACTGAAGCTTTCTTT

j_call: TRBJ2-5
clone_size: few
v_call: TRBV7-9
d_call: NA
cdr3_aa: CASSTAMGGETQYF
cdr3_nt: TGTGCCAGCAGCACGGCAATGGGAGGTGAGACCCAGTACTTC

j_call: TRBJ2-7
clone_size: many
v_call: TRBV11-2
d_call: NA
cdr3_aa: CASSFPGSGYEQYF
cdr3_nt: TGTGCCAGCAGCTTCCCCGGGAGTGGATACGAGCAGTACTTC

j_call: TRBJ1-2
clone_size: many
v_call: TRBV2
d_call: NA
cdr3_aa: CASSRQSLYGYTF
cdr3_nt: TGTGCCAGCAGTCGACAGTCCCTTTATGGCTACACCTTC

j_call: TRBJ1-1
clone_size: few
v_call: TRBV6-2/TRBV6-3
d_call: NA
cdr3_aa: CASSYYREAAEAFF
cdr3_nt: TGTGCCAGCAGTTACTACAGGGAAGCCGCTGAAGCTTTCTTT

j_call: TRBJ2-5
clone_size: NA
v_call: TRBV14
d_call: TRBD2
cdr3_aa: CASSHAREGLGTQYF
cdr3_nt: TGTGCCAGCAGTCACGCGCGGGAGGGATTAGGAACCCAGTACTTC

j_call: TRBJ2-1
clone_size: many
v_call: TRBV2
d_call: TRBD2
cdr3_aa: CASSEEGLENGLTNEQFF
cdr3_nt: TGTGCCAGCAGTGAAGAGGGACTAGAAAATGGACTAACCAATGAGCAGTTCTTC

j_call: TRBJ2-5
clone_size: many
v_call: TRBV28
d_call: TRBD2
cdr3_aa: CASSFYSGKETQYF
cdr3_nt: TGTGCCAGCAGTTTTTATAGCGGGAAAGAGACCCAGTACTTC

j_call: TRBJ2-4
clone_size: many
v_call: TRBV2
d_call: NA
cdr3_aa: CASGGTGPKNIQYF
cdr3_nt: TGTGCCAGCGGGGGGACGGGCCCCAAAAACATTCAGTACTTC

j_call: TRBJ2-7
clone_size: NA
v_call: TRBV3-1
d_call: NA
cdr3_aa: CASSQDGTGPAEQYF
cdr3_nt: TGTGCCAGCAGCCAAGATGGGACGGGGCCCGCCGAGCAGTACTTC

j_call: TRBJ2-7
clone_size: many
v_call: TRBV28
d_call: NA
cdr3_aa: CASRGGRSSYEQYF
cdr3_nt: TGTGCCAGCAGGGGCGGACGGAGCTCCTACGAGCAGTACTTC

j_call: TRBJ1-1
clone_size: many
v_call: TRBV28
d_call: TRBD1
cdr3_aa: CASPGTGNMNTEAFF
cdr3_nt: TGTGCCAGCCCCGGGACAGGCAATATGAACACTGAAGCTTTCTTT

j_call: TRBJ1-1
clone_size: few
v_call: TRBV24-1
d_call: TRBD1
cdr3_aa: CATSATDRHAEAFF
cdr3_nt: TGTGCCACCAGTGCCACGGACAGGCACGCTGAAGCTTTCTTT

j_call: TRBJ2-3
clone_size: few
v_call: TRBV13
d_call: NA
cdr3_aa: CASRGEGTQYF
cdr3_nt: TGTGCCAGCAGGGGAGAGGGTACGCAGTATTTT

j_call: TRBJ2-7
clone_size: NA
v_call: TRBV9
d_call: NA
cdr3_aa: CASSPGVDYEQYF
cdr3_nt: TGTGCCAGCAGCCCGGGAGTCGACTACGAGCAGTACTTC

j_call: TRBJ1-1
clone_size: NA
v_call: TRBV30
d_call: NA
cdr3_aa: CAWSEGGNEAFF
cdr3_nt: TGTGCCTGGAGTGAAGGGGGTAATGAAGCTTTCTTT

j_call: TRBJ1-2
clone_size: NA
v_call: TRBV19
d_call: NA
cdr3_aa: CASSMVGNYGYTF
cdr3_nt: TGTGCCAGTAGTATGGTCGGAAACTATGGCTACACCTTC

j_call: TRBJ1-1
clone_size: many
v_call: TRBV29-1
d_call: TRBD1
cdr3_aa: CSVEQGGDTEAFF
cdr3_nt: TGCAGCGTTGAACAGGGGGGGGACACTGAAGCTTTCTTT